The source of this T cell receptor (beta chain) is a study of cytomegalovirus exposure and HLA in healthy donors. A word on this clone: Its antigen is currently unknown.

PCR amplification relied on 60 Vbeta primers (plus 13 Jbeta primers). TCRdb keeps only in-frame clones here, not all; method: immunoSEQ multiplex PCR. The sample yields about 180,000 clones, around 82% seen once. Donors sampled were nominally healthy, though unrecorded immune exposures were likely. Study observations and caveats: It was in a later analysis that TCR association rates were seen to vary by HLA locus, highest for DRB1 and lowest for HLA-C. TCR beta sequences reportedly predicted most subjects' HLA-A and HLA-B alleles accurately. It was taken for granted in presence/absence analyses that sequencing depth across donors was roughly uniform.

The clonotype originates from a man in his sixties in good health and CMV-seronegative. Specimen: PBMCs.

As DNA, the CDR3 is TGTGCCAGTCGACAGGGCAGGGAAGCTTTCTTT. It translates to CASRQGREAFF. V usage is TRBV6-5 and J usage is TRBJ1-1, with 7 nucleotides matching TRBD1. The CDR3 consists of 11 residues. V was pared by 9 bases and J by 8 bases, with 6 bases of the junction left unmatched. Germline assignment: CDR1 MNHEY and CDR2 SVGAGI.